What follows are 5 T cell receptor beta chains derived from one specimen sequenced in a study of blood T cell repertoires in COVID-19. Profiled with immunoSEQ multiplex PCR; TCRdb holds only in-frame clones, not every one. This table has approximately 250,000 clones, roughly 85% appearing once. Material: peripheral blood. The receptor source for this set is a man aged 25-45 years who had recovered from COVID-19.

The chain employs TRBV4-1 and TRBJ1-5, with 11 bases identical to TRBD1. Germline lookup yields CDR1 MGHRA and CDR2 YSYEKL. The CDR3 loop spans 17 amino acids. V gave up 2 bases and J gave up 6 bases; unmatched junction bases: 9. The CDR3 region has the DNA TGCGCCAGCAGCCAAACCGGACAGGGGGCTGGTGGTCAGCCCCAGCATTTT. Protein sequence: CASSQTGQGAGGQPQHF.

The V gene is TRBV5-1, the J gene TRBJ2-1; 16 positions agree with TRBD2. This CDR3 is 18 amino acids long. Trimming removed 4 bases from V and 2 bases from J; junction bases left unmatched: 6. Germline V gene lookup returns CDR1 SGHRS and CDR2 YFSETQ. DNA of the CDR3: TGCGCCAGCAGCCCCGGGACTAGCGGGGGGGTCACCTACAATGAGCAGTTCTTC. It is translated as CASSPGTSGGVTYNEQFF.

The J gene is TRBJ1-2, the V gene TRBV6-6, with D unresolved. V lost 4 bases to trimming and J lost 5 bases, with 11 bases between them. The germline CDR1 and CDR2 sequences are MNHNY and SVGAGI (reference sequence). The CDR3 spans 13 residues. CDR3 loop: CASSFFTEYGYTF. The CDR3 DNA follows: TGTGCCAGCAGTTTCTTTACTGAGTATGGCTACACCTTC.

The V gene is TRBV12-3 or TRBV12-4, the J gene TRBJ1-2; D might be TRBD1 (5 bases). V dropped 1 base and J dropped 8 bases, with 8 bases sitting between them. The CDR3 sequence is 12 residues long. This chain's CDR3 is CASSLDRSGYTF. DNA for the CDR3: TGTGCCAGCAGTTTAGACAGGTCGGGCTACACCTTC.

The rearrangement links TRBV6-1 to TRBJ2-3, with TRBD2 matching 9 bases. The CDR3 has 15 amino acids. Per the germline V gene, CDR1 is MNHNS and CDR2 is SASEGT. Germline trimming cut 7 bases from V and 1 base from J; bases unmatched to any gene: 6. The CDR3 DNA follows: TGTGCCAGCACCGGGCGGGGGGGAGGCACAGATACGCAGTATTTT. Its protein product is CASTGRGGGTDTQYF.